One and the same sample provided the 5 T cell receptor beta chains below, sequenced in a study of monozygotic twins with inflammatory bowel disease. TCRdb re-called the 5' RACE reads; one entry per CDR3 protein, DNA not given. This repertoire comprises approximately 330,000 distinct CDR3 sequences; its ten largest clones make up roughly 2%. Sequenced material: blood. The source of these receptors is a human donor with ulcerative colitis or Crohn's disease, or a healthy co-twin of an affected twin (not recorded which).

V usage is TRBV4-3 and J usage is TRBJ2-1; without DNA, the TCRdb call of TRBD2 cannot be checked. Germline lookup yields CDR1 LGHNA and CDR2 YSLEER. This CDR3 has 17 residues. This CDR3 reads CASSQDRAQSSYNEQFF.

This chain links TRBV4-1 with TRBJ2-7; TCRdb indicates TRBD1, and absent DNA this call remains unverified. CDR1 and CDR2 from the germline V gene are MGHRA and YSYEKL. The CDR3 has 14 residues. The CDR3 protein is CASSQDGTGYEQYF.

The CDR3 spells CNMGVGGTNEQFF. The genes are TRBV20-1 and TRBJ2-1; TCRdb's D call of TRBD1 is untestable without DNA. CDR1 DFQATT and CDR2 SNEGSKA come from the germline V gene (reference sequence). The CDR3 runs to 13 residues.

The gene calls are TRBV5-6 and TRBJ2-2; TCRdb names TRBD1, which stays unverified in the absence of DNA. This CDR3 is built from 16 residues. Germline values: CDR1 SGHDT, CDR2 YYEEEE. This chain's CDR3 is CASSLSRDRGTGELFF.

The chain recombines TRBV19 with TRBJ2-6; absent DNA, TCRdb's TRBD1 call cannot be checked. The length of the CDR3 is 20 residues. CDR1 and CDR2 (germline): LNHDA, SQIVND (reference sequence). This CDR3 reads CASSTQPLTGGMAGANVLTF.